A single sample gave rise to the 14 T cell receptor beta chains below, sequenced in a study of T cell responses to AZD1222 COVID-19 vaccine. The data were produced by immunoSEQ multiplex PCR, yet TCRdb's version contains in-frame clones alone and is incomplete. The top ten hold about 20% of the sample, which has fewer than 110,000 clones, under 95% seen once. The sample in question was peripheral blood, obtained on day 0 of AZD1222 vaccination. These TCRs come from an adult in good health.

The chain uses TRBV5-1 and TRBJ1-2; 7 bases match TRBD1. CDR1 is SGHRS and CDR2 is YFSETQ in the germline V gene. CDR3 length equals 15 residues. With 0 bases clipped from V and 4 bases from J, the junction kept 6 bases outside the gene matches. The CDR3 sequence: CASSLGPGQIYGYTF. The CDR3 nucleotides read TGCGCCAGCAGCTTGGGGCCGGGACAGATCTATGGCTACACCTTC.

V is TRBV4-1 and J is TRBJ1-2; TRBD1 might be the D (6 bases). This CDR3 has 18 residues. Germline CDR1 and CDR2: MGHRA and YSYEKL. Trimming took off 0 bases at V and 1 base at J, with 18 bases between the two ends. The CDR3 protein is CASSQDGGPRGLNYGYTF. CDR3 DNA sequence: TGCGCCAGCAGCCAAGATGGGGGCCCCAGGGGCCTTAACTATGGCTACACCTTC.

This chain uses TRBV19 with TRBJ1-6; possibly TRBD1 for D (5 bases). CDR1 and CDR2 from the germline V gene are LNHDA and SQIVND (reference sequence). The CDR3 extends over 15 amino acids. The V and J ends lost 4 bases and 7 bases respectively, with 14 bases between them. CDR3 sequence: CASSTGESPNSPLHF. The CDR3 coding sequence is TGTGCCAGTAGTACGGGGGAAAGCCCCAATTCACCCCTCCACTTT.

This chain connects TRBV5-1 to TRBJ1-6; D is unresolved. This CDR3 comprises 15 residues. Trimming took 2 bases from V and 6 from J, leaving 12 bases between them. CDR1 and CDR2 from the germline V gene are SGHRS and YFSETQ. The CDR3 nucleotides read TGCGCCAGCAGCTTCAGGACGGATCCTAATTCACCCCTCCACTTT. It yields the protein CASSFRTDPNSPLHF.

The chain carries TRBV9 and TRBJ1-2, with D maybe TRBD1 (6 bases). This CDR3 is built from 14 residues. In germline, CDR1 is SGDLS, CDR2 YYNGEE. Trimming took 5 bases from V and 7 from J, leaving 18 bases between them. CDR3 in DNA: TGTGCCAGCAGACGGGGGGGCGCAACAGCTGGCTACACCTTC. Amino acid sequence: CASRRGGATAGYTF.

This clone appeared once. The chain couples TRBV19 to TRBJ2-1; D unclear. V was trimmed by 3 bases and J by 3 bases, leaving 12 bases between them. The CDR3 loop spans 15 amino acids. Germline V gives CDR1 LNHDA, CDR2 SQIVND (reference sequence). CDR3 sequence: CASSINRRNYNEQFF. In nucleotides, the CDR3 is TGTGCCAGTAGTATTAACCGGCGGAACTACAATGAGCAGTTCTTC.

The V gene is TRBV18, the J gene TRBJ1-1; D is uncertain. The CDR3 has 14 amino acids. The germline CDR1 and CDR2 sequences are KGHSH and LQKENI. V was shortened by 2 bases and J by 2 bases, with 9 bases between the two germline ends. This CDR3 reads CASSPGRENTEAFF. The CDR3 nucleotides are TGTGCCAGCTCACCAGGCCGGGAAAACACTGAAGCTTTCTTT.

Only one count was recorded for this clone. The V call is TRBV5-4, the J call TRBJ1-4; TRBD1 might be the D (5 bases). This CDR3 comprises 14 residues. From germline, CDR1 is SGHNT and CDR2 YYREEE (reference sequence). V was shortened by 3 bases and J by 5 bases, with 11 bases between the two germline ends. The CDR3 reads CASSSGTGNEKLFF. The CDR3 region has the DNA TGTGCCAGCAGCTCTGGGACGGGAAATGAAAAACTGTTTTTT. Variable domain in full (rest from reference TRBV5-4 and TRBJ1-4): ETGVTQSPTHLIKTRGQQVTLRCSSQSGHNTVSWYQQALGQGPQFIFQYYREEENGRGNFPPRFSGLQFPNYSSELNVNALELDDSALYLCASSSGTGNEKLFFGSGTQLSVL.

The chain recombines TRBV7-9 with TRBJ2-3, with TRBD2 identical over 10 bases. V shed 5 bases and J 3 bases; nucleotides not matched to a gene: 8. Germline lookup yields CDR1 SEHNR and CDR2 FQNEAQ (reference sequence). CDR3 size: 16 residues. CDR3 sequence (DNA): TGTGCCAGCAGCCCAGAAGCGGGGGGGCCGACAGATACGCAGTATTTT. This sequence encodes CASSPEAGGPTDTQYF. The full variable domain, in which reference TRBV7-9 and TRBJ2-3 provide the parts outside the CDR3, is DTGVSQNPRHKITKRGQNVTFRCDPISEHNRLYWYRQTLGQGPEFLTYFQNEAQLEKSRLLSDRFSAERPKGSFSTLEIQRTEQGDSAMYLCASSPEAGGPTDTQYFGPGTRLTVL.

V is TRBV19 and J is TRBJ2-1; TRBD1 matches at 9 bases. The CDR3 extends over 15 amino acids. CDR1 is LNHDA and CDR2 is SQIVND in the germline V gene (reference sequence). V lost 5 bases, J lost 4 bases, and 6 bases stayed unmatched. The CDR3 reads CASSRGQGQYNEQFF. The CDR3 DNA follows: TGTGCCAGTAGTCGAGGACAGGGGCAATACAATGAGCAGTTCTTC.

V gene TRBV19 combines with J gene TRBJ1-6; D unclear. Germline V lookup: CDR1 LNHDA, CDR2 SQIVND (reference sequence). This CDR3 is 14 amino acids long. V shed 6 bases and J shed 8 bases, with 14 bases lying between them. DNA for the CDR3: TGTGCCAGTAGCCGCCGGGCGATGGATTCACCCCTCCACTTT. Protein product: CASSRRAMDSPLHF.

This clone was detected only once. V usage is TRBV15 and J usage is TRBJ1-1, with D possibly TRBD1 on 6 matching bases. Looked up from germline, CDR1 is LNHNV and CDR2 is YYDKDF (reference sequence). The CDR3 covers 15 residues. Trimming cost V 1 base and J 4 bases, with 13 bases left between them. In DNA, the CDR3 is TGTGCCACCAGCAGAGCCCCGGGGGGGCCCACTGAAGCTTTCTTT. Residues: CATSRAPGGPTEAFF.

V gene TRBV7-9 combines with J gene TRBJ2-1, with 7 nucleotides matching TRBD1. J gave up 5 bases and V 4 bases, and 20 bases lay outside the gene matches. In germline, CDR1 is SEHNR, CDR2 FQNEAQ (reference sequence). This CDR3 spans 19 amino acids. CDR3 nucleotide sequence: TGTGCCAGCAGCTCTTGGACAGGACGTGTATGGTTGGGTGACAATGAGCAGTTCTTC. This encodes CASSSWTGRVWLGDNEQFF.

J is TRBJ1-3 and V is TRBV9; D is perhaps TRBD1 (5 bases). V lost 7 bases and J 8 bases, leaving 22 bases between the germline ends. CDR3 length: 15 amino acids. Germline assignment: CDR1 SGDLS and CDR2 YYNGEE. The CDR3 protein is CASSWRGLAEDTIYF. The CDR3 DNA follows: TGTGCCAGCTCATGGAGGGGTCTGGCTGAGGACACCATATATTTT.